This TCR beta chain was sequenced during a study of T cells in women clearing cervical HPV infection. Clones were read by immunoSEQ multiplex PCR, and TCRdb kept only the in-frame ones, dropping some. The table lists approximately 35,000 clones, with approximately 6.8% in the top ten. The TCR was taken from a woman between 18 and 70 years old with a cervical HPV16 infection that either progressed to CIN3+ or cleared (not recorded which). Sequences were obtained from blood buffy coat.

The CDR3 DNA, read in part, is TGCGCCAGCAGCTTGGACCCCGGGGGAGGGCTCCCTAGCGGACAAGAGACC. Its protein is CASSLDPGGGLPSGQET. The full CDR3 protein reads CASSLDPGGGLPSGQETQYF. The chain is built from TRBV5-1 and TRBJ2-5; the match to TRBD2 covers 7 bases. The DNA ends 3 residues before the CDR3 does, and the rest of the CDR3 is filled in from the germline J gene. Germline CDR1 is SGHRS and CDR2 is YFSETQ. CDR3 size: 20 residues. The junction had 19 bases not matched to a gene; V was cut back by 0 bases and J by 2 bases.